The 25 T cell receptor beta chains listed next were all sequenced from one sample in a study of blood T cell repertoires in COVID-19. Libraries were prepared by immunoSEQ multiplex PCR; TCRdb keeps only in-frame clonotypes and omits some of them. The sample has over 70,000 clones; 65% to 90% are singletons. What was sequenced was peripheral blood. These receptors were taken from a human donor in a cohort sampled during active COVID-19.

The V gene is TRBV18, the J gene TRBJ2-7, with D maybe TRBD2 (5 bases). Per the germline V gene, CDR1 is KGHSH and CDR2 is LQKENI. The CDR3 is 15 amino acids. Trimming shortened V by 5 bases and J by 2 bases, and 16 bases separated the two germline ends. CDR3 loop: CASSIGRGRTYEQYF. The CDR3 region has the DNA TGTGCCAGCTCAATCGGACGGGGAAGAACCTACGAGCAGTACTTC.

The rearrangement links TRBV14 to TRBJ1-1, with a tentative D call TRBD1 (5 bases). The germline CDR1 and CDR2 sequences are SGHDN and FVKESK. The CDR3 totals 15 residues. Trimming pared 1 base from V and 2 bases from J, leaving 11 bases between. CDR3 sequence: CASSQGQRVNTEAFF. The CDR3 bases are TGTGCCAGCAGCCAAGGACAGCGAGTTAACACTGAAGCTTTCTTT.

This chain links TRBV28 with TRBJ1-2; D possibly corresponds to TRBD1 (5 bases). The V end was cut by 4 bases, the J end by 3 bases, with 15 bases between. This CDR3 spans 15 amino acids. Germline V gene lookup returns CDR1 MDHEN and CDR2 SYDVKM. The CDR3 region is CASSYGRGRDYGYTF. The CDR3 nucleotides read TGTGCCAGCAGTTATGGGAGGGGCAGGGACTATGGCTACACCTTC.

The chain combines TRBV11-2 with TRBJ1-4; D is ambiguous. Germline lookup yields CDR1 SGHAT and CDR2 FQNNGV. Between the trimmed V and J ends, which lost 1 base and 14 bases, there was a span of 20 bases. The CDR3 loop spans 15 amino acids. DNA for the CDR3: TGTGCCAGCAGCTTAGGGGGAGGGTCTCTCTCTGGGCTGTTTTTT. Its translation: CASSLGGGSLSGLFF.

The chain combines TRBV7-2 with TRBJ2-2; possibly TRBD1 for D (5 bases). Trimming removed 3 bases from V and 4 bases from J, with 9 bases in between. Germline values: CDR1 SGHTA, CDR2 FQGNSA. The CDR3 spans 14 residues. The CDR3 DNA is TGTGCCAGCAGCTTTCAGGGAACCACCGGGGAGCTGTTTTTT. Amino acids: CASSFQGTTGELFF.

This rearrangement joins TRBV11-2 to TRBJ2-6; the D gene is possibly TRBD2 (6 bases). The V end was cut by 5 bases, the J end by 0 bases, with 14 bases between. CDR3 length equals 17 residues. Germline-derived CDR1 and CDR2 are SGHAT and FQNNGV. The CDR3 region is CASSHGTFRSGANVLTF. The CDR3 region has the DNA TGTGCCAGCAGCCACGGGACTTTTCGCTCTGGGGCCAACGTCCTGACTTTC.

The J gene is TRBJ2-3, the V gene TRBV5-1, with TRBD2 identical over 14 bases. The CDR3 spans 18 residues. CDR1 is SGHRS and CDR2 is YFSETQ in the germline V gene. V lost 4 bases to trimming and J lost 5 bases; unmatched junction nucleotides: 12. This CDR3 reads CASSEGTSGGPVGDTQYF. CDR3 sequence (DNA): TGCGCCAGCAGCGAGGGGACTAGCGGGGGCCCGGTGGGAGATACGCAGTATTTT.

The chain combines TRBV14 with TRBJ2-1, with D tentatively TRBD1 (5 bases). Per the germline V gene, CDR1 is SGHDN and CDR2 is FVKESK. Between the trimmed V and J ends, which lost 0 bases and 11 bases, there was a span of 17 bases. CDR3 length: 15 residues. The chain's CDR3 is CASSQDRARATQQFF. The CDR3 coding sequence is TGTGCCAGCAGCCAAGACAGGGCAAGGGCTACCCAGCAGTTCTTC.

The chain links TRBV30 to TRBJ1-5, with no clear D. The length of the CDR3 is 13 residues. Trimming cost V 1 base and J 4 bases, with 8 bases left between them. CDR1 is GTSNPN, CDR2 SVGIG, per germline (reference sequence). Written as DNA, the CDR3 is TGTGCCTGGAGTGCCTCCGGGAATCAGCCCCAGCATTTT. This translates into CAWSASGNQPQHF.

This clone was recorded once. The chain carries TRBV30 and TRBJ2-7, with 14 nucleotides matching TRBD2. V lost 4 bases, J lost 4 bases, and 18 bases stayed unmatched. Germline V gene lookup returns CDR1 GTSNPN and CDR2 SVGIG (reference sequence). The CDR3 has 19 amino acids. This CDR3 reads CAWIEGRTSGRLRGYEQYF. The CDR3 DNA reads TGTGCCTGGATAGAGGGACGGACTAGCGGGAGGCTCCGGGGATACGAGCAGTACTTC. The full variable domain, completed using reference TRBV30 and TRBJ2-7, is SQTIHQWPATLVQPVGSPLSLECTVEGTSNPNLYWYRQAAGRGLQLLFYSVGIGQISSEVPQNLSASRPQDRQFILSSKKLLLSDSGFYLCAWIEGRTSGRLRGYEQYFGPGTRLTVT.

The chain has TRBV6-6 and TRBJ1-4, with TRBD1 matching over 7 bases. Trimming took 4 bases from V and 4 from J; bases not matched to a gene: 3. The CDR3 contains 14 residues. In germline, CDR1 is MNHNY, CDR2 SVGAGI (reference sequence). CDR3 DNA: TGTGCCAGCAGTTCCCAGGGGGGTAATGAAAAACTGTTTTTT. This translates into CASSSQGGNEKLFF.

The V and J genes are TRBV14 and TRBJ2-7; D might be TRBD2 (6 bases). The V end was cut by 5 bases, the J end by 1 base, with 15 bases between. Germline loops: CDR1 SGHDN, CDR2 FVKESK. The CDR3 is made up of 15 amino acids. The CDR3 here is CASSGRQRASYEQYF. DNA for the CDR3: TGTGCCAGCAGCGGCCGTCAGCGGGCTTCCTACGAGCAGTACTTC.

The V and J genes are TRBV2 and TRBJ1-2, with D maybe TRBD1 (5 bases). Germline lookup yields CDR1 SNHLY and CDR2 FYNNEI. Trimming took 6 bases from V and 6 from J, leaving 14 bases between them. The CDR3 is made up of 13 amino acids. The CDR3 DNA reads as TGTGCCAGCAGAGGGGTTACAGTAGATGGCTACACCTTC. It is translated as CASRGVTVDGYTF.

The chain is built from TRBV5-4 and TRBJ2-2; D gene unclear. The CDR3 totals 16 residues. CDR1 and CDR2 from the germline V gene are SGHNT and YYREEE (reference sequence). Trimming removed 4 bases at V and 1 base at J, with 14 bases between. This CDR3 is CASSPSVSGNTGELFF. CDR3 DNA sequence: TGTGCCAGCAGCCCGTCGGTGTCCGGGAACACCGGGGAGCTGTTTTTT.

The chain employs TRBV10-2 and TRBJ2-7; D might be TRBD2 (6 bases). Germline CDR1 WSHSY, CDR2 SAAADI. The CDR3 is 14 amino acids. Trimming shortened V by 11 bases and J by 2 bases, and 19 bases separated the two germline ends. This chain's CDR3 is CAGSAVGGTYEQYF. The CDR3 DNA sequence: TGCGCCGGTTCAGCGGTGGGCGGGACCTACGAGCAGTACTTC.

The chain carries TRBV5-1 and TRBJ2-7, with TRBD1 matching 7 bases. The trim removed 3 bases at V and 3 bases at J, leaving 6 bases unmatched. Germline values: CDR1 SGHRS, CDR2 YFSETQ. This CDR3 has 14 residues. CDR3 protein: CASSSAGTDYEQYF. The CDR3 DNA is TGCGCCAGCAGCTCCGCCGGGACAGACTACGAGCAGTACTTC.

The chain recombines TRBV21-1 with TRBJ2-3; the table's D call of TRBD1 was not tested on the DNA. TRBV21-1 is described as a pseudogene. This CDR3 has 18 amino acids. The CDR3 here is CASSHDGSSHTCTDTQYF. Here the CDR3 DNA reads TGTGCCAGCAGCCACGATGGCAGTTCGCATACCTGCACAGATACGCAGTATTTT.

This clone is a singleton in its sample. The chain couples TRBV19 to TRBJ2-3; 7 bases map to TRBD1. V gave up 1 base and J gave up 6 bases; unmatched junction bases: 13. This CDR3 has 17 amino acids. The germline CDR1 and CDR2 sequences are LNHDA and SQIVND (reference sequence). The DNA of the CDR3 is TGTGCCAGTAGTATAGGAGCCGGGACAGAGGGTTCGGATACGCAGTATTTT. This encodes CASSIGAGTEGSDTQYF.

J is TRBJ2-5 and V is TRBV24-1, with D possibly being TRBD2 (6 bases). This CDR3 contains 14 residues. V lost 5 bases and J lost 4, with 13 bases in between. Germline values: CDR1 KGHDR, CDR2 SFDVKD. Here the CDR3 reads CATSGTGDVETQYF. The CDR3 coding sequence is TGTGCCACCAGTGGGACGGGGGACGTAGAGACCCAGTACTTC.

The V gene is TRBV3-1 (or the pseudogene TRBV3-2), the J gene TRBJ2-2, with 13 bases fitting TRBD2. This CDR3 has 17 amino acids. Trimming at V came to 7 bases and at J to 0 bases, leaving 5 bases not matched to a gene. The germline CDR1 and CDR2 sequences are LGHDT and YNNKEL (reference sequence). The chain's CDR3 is CASTKLAGGPNTGELFF. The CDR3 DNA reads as TGTGCCAGCACCAAACTAGCGGGAGGGCCGAACACCGGGGAGCTGTTTTTT.

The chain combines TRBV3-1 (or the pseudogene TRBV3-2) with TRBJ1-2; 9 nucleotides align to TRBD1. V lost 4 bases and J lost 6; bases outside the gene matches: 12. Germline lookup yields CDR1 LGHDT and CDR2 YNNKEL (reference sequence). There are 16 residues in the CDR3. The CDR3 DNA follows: TGTGCCAGCAGCCCCCTCTCGGGGACAGGGATAAATGGCTACACCTTC. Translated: CASSPLSGTGINGYTF.

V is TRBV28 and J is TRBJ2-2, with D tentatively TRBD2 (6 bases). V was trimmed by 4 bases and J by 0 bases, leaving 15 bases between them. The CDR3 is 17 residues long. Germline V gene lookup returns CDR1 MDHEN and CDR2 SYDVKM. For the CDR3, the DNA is TGTGCCAGCAGTTGGGGACGAGCGGGCCCGAACACCGGGGAGCTGTTTTTT. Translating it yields CASSWGRAGPNTGELFF. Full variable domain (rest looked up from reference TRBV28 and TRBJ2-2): DVKVTQSSRYLVKRTGEKVFLECVQDMDHENMFWYRQDPGLGLRLIYFSYDVKMKEKGDIPEGYSVSREKKERFSLILESASTNQTSMYLCASSWGRAGPNTGELFFGEGSRLTVL.

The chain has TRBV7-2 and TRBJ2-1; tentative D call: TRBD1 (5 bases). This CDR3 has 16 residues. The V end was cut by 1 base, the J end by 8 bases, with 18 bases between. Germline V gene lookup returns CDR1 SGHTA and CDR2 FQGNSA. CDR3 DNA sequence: TGTGCCAGCAGCTTAGGTGGGGCAGGCGAGTGGGATGAGCAGTTCTTC. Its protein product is CASSLGGAGEWDEQFF.

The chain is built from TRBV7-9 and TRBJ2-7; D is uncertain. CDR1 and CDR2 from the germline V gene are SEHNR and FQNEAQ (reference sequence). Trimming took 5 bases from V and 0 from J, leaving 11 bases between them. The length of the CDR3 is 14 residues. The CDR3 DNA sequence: TGTGCCAGCAGCCCCCCCCATAGCTCCTACGAGCAGTACTTC. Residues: CASSPPHSSYEQYF.

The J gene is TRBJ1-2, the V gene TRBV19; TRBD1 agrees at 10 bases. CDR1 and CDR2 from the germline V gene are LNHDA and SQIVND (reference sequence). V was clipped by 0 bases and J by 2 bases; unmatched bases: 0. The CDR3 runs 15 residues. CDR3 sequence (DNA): TGTGCCAGTAGTATAGAGGGACAGGGGAACTATGGCTACACCTTC. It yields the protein CASSIEGQGNYGYTF.